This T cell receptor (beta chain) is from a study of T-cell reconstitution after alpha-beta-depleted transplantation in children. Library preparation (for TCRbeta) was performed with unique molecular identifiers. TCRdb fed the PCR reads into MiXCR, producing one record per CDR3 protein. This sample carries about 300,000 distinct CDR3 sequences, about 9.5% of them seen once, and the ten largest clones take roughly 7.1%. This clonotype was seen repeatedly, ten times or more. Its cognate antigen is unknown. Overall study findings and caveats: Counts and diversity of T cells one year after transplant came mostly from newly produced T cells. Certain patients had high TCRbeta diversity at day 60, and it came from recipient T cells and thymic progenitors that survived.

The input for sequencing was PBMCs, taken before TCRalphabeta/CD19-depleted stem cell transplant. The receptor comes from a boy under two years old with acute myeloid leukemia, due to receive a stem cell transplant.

This chain's CDR3 is CASSLDWNTEAFF. The CDR3 bases are TGCGCCAGCAGCTTGGACTGGAACACTGAAGCTTTCTTT. The chain couples TRBV5-1 to TRBJ1-1; D is ambiguous. Germline loops: CDR1 SGHRS, CDR2 YFSETQ. The CDR3 has 13 amino acids. V dropped 0 bases and J dropped 1 base, with 4 bases sitting between them. The whole variable domain, remainder taken from reference TRBV5-1 and TRBJ1-1, is KAGVTQTPRYLIKTRGQQVTLSCSPISGHRSVSWYQQTPGQGLQFLFEYFSETQRNKGNFPGRFSGRQFSNSRSEMNVSTLELGDSALYLCASSLDWNTEAFFGQGTRLTVV.